This T cell receptor (beta chain) was recorded in a study of blood T cell repertoires in COVID-19. The wider study: The study drew acute and convalescent COVID-19 samples from the United States, Italy and Spain. Sources were T cells, B-cell-depleted T cells, or PBMCs; the material itself was cDNA or gDNA.

Per the original data handling: Cell counts per sample came from amplifying reference gene primers. Clones were sequenced by immunoSEQ multiplex PCR, and TCRdb holds only the in-frame ones, with some missing. The D gene and trimming were derived from the DNA, and the V and J assignments and clone size from that table. The sample has about 120,000 clones, 79% seen once. V shed 0 bases and J shed 2 bases, with 10 bases lying between them. The CDR3 covers 15 residues. The germline V gene has CDR1 LNHNV and CDR2 YYDKDF (reference sequence). J is TRBJ2-5 and V is TRBV15; D is possibly TRBD2 (5 bases). The receptor's source is a man aged 35 to 55 with active or convalescent COVID-19. Sequencing was carried out using peripheral blood. CDR3 coding DNA: TGTGCCACCAGCAGAGATCGAGGACTTCAAGAGACCCAGTACTTC. Translation: CATSRDRGLQETQYF.